This T cell receptor (beta chain) was observed in a study of CD8+ T cells in alopecia areata. On the study more broadly: Treated patients were given oral tofacitinib, which was dosed at 5 to 10 mg twice daily.

Described treatment: oral pan-JAK inhibitor, 5-10 mg twice daily. Collection of lesional scalp punch biopsies and peripheral blood was performed in alopecia areata patients. TCR sequencing used cDNA made by reverse transcription of extracted RNA. Only in-frame clones appear in the TCRdb table, and some are missing; sequencing was by immunoSEQ multiplex PCR. The sample has around 100,000 clones, under 90% seen once. This CDR3 has 13 amino acids. Germline V lookup: CDR1 SEHNR, CDR2 FQNEAQ (reference sequence). The V and J ends lost 3 bases and 3 bases respectively, with 9 bases between them. The sample was CD8+ T cells sorted from blood, taken between weeks 30 and 35, from a patient treated with tofacitinib. The sequence derives from a human donor with alopecia areata. The chain combines TRBV7-9 with TRBJ2-7, with D uncertain. CDR3 sequence: CASSFTAGYEQYF. In DNA form, the CDR3 reads TGTGCCAGCAGCTTTACAGCAGGCTACGAGCAGTACTTC.